The clone carrying this TCR beta chain was counted a few times. Its antigen is not identified. This specimen belongs to a study of OX40 agonist ivuxolimab in advanced cancers. Study at large: The drug used for patients, ivuxolimab, was an agonistic anti-OX40 (CD134) antibody. Partial responses occurred in three patients (one hepatocellular carcinoma, two cutaneous melanoma).

The ends were cut back, 6 bases at V and 4 bases at J, with 10 bases in the middle. Germline V gene lookup returns CDR1 SGHAT and CDR2 FQNNGV. The CDR3 is 14 amino acids. Study results and caveats: At 0.1 to 3.0 mg/kg and by week 6, clonal expansion occurred in CD4+ and CD8+ blood T cells.

Profiled with immunoSEQ multiplex PCR; TCRdb holds only in-frame clones, not every one. There are about 22,000 clones in the sample; 84% occur only once, and nearly 35% lies in the top ten. The chain links TRBV11-2 to TRBJ1-6; a possible D gene is TRBD1 (5 bases). This TCR was sampled from an adult with an advanced solid tumor such as melanoma, head and neck, liver or kidney cancer. The source material was CD4+ or CD8+ T cells sorted from blood, sampled in a trial of the OX40 agonist ivuxolimab. The CDR3 DNA is TGTGCCAGCAGGCGGACACATTATAATTCACCCCTCCACTTT. Translation: CASRRTHYNSPLHF.